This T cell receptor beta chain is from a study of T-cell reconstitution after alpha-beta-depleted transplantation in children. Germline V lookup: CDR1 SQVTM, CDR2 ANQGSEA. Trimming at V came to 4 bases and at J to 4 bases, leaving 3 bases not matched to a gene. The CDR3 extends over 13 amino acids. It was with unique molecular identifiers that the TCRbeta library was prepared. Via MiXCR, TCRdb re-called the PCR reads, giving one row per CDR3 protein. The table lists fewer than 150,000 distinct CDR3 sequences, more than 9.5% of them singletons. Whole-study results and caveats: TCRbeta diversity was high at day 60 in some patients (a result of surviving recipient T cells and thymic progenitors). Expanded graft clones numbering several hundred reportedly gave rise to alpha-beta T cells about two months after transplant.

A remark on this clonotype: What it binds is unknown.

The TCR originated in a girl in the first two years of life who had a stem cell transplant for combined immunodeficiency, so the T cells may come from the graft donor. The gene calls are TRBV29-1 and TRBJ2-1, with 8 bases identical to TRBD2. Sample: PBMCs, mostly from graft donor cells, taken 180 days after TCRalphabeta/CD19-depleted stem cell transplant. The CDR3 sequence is CSVARGGYNEQFF. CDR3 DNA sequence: TGCAGCGTTGCTCGGGGGGGGTACAATGAGCAGTTCTTC.